The present T cell receptor beta chain was sequenced within a study of long-term antiretroviral therapy in people with HIV. Version v3.0 of the immunoSEQ assay ran at survey level. Sequencing was performed with immunoSEQ multiplex PCR; in TCRdb, only in-frame clones are kept and a portion is missing. The sample has roughly 15,000 clones, about 88% seen once. The CDR3 is made up of 16 amino acids. CDR1 MNHEY and CDR2 SVGAGI come from the germline V gene. V lost 0 bases and J 3 bases, leaving 14 bases between the germline ends. The TCR was taken from a middle-aged man with HIV. The V call is TRBV6-5, the J call TRBJ2-5; no definite D call. The material sequenced was unsorted PBMCs, taken 6.9 years after starting antiretroviral therapy. In nucleotides, the CDR3 is TGTGCCAGCAGTTACTCTTTAGGCAGGCGAGAAGAGACCCAGTACTTC. Amino acids: CASSYSLGRREETQYF.